This T cell receptor beta chain was identified during a study of blood T cell repertoires in COVID-19. On the study more broadly: Acute and convalescent COVID-19 specimens originated in the United States, Italy and Spain.

The germline V and J ends were trimmed by 0 bases and 5 bases, with 14 bases remaining between them. The germline V gene encodes CDR1 SGDLS and CDR2 YYNGEE. This CDR3 comprises 15 residues. As originally analysed: The assay estimated nucleated cells by amplifying reference gene primers. Produced via immunoSEQ multiplex PCR; TCRdb's table is partial and in-frame only. V and J calls and clone size are those listed in that table; D and trimming were worked out from the DNA. The sample lists fewer than 60,000 clones; just under 80% were seen once. The TCR was taken from a human donor in a cohort sampled during active COVID-19. The chain is built from TRBV9 and TRBJ2-5; D is perhaps TRBD2 (7 bases). The specimen sequenced was peripheral blood. CDR3 region: CASSVAEGGFETQYF. For the CDR3, the DNA is TGTGCCAGCAGCGTAGCGGAGGGGGGGTTTGAGACCCAGTACTTC.